This T cell receptor (beta chain) was obtained from a study of cytotoxic CD8 clonotypes in ibrutinib-treated CLL (dated by TCRdb to about 2021). About the investigation overall: In this cohort, about 15 patients were treatment-naive and under 13 were relapsed/refractory, while about 17 had unmutated IGHV. Partial responses were observed in some 24 patients and complete responses in 2; after a median follow-up of around 64 months, remission was maintained in about 15 patients and progression was observed in roughly 12. Samples at response were collected after a median of roughly 13 months of treatment, with a range of about 6 to 36 months. An average of 255,043 productive templates and approximately 90,000 productive rearrangements was obtained per sample. Longitudinal samples were obtainable from about 30% of the roughly 90 participants in the trial. Cryopreserved peripheral blood mononuclear cells were collected before treatment, at response, and at either disease progression or sustained remission.

Each clonotype received, on average, around 10x coverage in deep resolution sequencing performed on a MiSeq, where the target depth lay between 1 in 1 million and 1 in 200,000 T cells. TCR beta libraries were generated with the immunoSEQ hsTCRB Kit. Concerning the study's data processing: Data were analyzed with ImmunoSEQ Data Assistant and ImmunoSEQ Analyzer, with V, D and J genes assigned per IMGT definitions. Clonality, with values ranging from 0 to 1, was calculated as one minus the normalized Shannon entropy of productive rearrangement frequencies. Only overrepresented clonotypes making up at least 0.05% of the repertoire of each patient were included in the public clonotype analysis. About a dozen age-matched healthy donor repertoires from immuneACCESS served as clonality controls. TCRdb carries this immuneACCESS record with in-frame sequences only. Its versions omit some clonotypes, under half of them owing to an unresolved V gene in the studies checked, with the rest unexplained. V and J calls and clone size are given by that table; D and trimming were obtained from the DNA. The sample table holds over 25,000 clones, of which 62% were seen once. 14% of the sample goes to the ten largest clones.

Beyond this particular receptor, the publication reports: Clonality increased at ibrutinib response, stayed stable in sustained remission, and fell back toward baseline at progression. Public clonotypes were found to be uncommon and were observed to contract or remain stable during treatment; the increase in clonality was shown to reflect expansion of private clonotypes at ibrutinib response. Baseline clonality was found to be higher than that of age-matched healthy donors and was strongly correlated with circulating CD8+ T-cell counts. Sampling times were not matched between patients in sustained remission and patients whose disease was progressing, and lymph node repertoires were not examined.

This clone is medium-sized (0.01 to 0.1%) in terms of sample share. Which antigen it targets is not known. Base quality data are lacking; no much larger clone is found one base away. The germline V gene sets CDR1 to MGHRA and CDR2 to YSYEKL. V drops 4 bases and J drops 7 bases, leaving 13 bases in between. The CDR3 spans 13 residues, from the cysteine through the phenylalanine. The kept DNA is CDR3 alone, 39 bases in frame from the first base. For TCR beta library preparation, roughly 2 micrograms of genomic DNA were extracted from the cryopreserved PBMCs. Longitudinal blood samples from CLL patients on ibrutinib monotherapy underwent high-throughput TCR beta sequencing. The patients were enrolled in a single-center, open-label phase 2 trial of ibrutinib monotherapy.

The sequences come from PBMCs, collected before ibrutinib treatment. The sequence joins TRBV4-1 to TRBJ2-5; the D region possibly corresponds to TRBD2 (6 bases align). The receptor was isolated from a human donor with chronic lymphocytic leukemia. At the DNA level, the sequence is TGCGCCAGCAGCCTCGGCGGGGATGGGACCCAGTACTTC. This gives the protein CASSLGGDGTQYF.